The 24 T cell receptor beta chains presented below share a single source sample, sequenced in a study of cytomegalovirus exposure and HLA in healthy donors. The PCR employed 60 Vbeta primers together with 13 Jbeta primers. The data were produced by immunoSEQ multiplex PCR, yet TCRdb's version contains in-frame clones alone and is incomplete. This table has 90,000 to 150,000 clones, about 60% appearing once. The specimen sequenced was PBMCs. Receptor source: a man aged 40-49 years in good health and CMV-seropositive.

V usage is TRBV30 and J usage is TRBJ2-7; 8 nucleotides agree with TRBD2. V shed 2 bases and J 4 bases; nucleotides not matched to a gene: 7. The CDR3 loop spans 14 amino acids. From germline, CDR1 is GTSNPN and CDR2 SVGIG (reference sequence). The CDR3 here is CAWSLYSGKYEQYF. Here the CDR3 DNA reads TGTGCCTGGAGTTTATATAGCGGGAAATACGAGCAGTACTTC.

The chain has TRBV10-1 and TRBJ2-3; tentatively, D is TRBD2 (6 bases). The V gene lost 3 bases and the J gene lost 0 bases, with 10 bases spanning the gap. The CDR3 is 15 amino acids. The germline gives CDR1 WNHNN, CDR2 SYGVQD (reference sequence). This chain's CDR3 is CASSDAGSSTDTQYF. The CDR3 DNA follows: TGCGCCAGCAGTGATGCGGGGTCTAGCACAGATACGCAGTATTTT.

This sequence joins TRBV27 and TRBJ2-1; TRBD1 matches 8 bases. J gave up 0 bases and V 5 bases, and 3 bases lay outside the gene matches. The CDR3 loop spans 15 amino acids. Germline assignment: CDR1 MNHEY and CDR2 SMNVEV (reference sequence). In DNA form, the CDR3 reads TGTGCCAGCAGTGGACAGGGACCCTCCTACAATGAGCAGTTCTTC. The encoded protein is CASSGQGPSYNEQFF.

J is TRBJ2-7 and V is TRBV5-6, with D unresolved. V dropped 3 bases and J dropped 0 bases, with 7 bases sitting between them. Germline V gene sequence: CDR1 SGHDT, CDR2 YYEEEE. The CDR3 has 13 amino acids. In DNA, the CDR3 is TGTGCCAGCAGCTGGGCCAGCTCCTACGAGCAGTACTTC. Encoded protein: CASSWASSYEQYF.

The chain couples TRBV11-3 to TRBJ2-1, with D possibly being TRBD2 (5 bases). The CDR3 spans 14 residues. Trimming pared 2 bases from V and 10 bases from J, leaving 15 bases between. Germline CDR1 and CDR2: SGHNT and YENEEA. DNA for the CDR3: TGTGCCAGCAGCTTAACGGGTCCTACTAGGGAGCAGTTCTTC. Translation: CASSLTGPTREQFF.

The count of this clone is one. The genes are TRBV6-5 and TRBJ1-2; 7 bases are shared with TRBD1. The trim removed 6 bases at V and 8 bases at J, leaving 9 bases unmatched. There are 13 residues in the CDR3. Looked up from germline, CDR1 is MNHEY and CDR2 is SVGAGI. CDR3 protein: CASRSGDRDGYTF. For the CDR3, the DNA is TGTGCCAGCAGGTCCGGGGACAGAGACGGCTACACCTTC.

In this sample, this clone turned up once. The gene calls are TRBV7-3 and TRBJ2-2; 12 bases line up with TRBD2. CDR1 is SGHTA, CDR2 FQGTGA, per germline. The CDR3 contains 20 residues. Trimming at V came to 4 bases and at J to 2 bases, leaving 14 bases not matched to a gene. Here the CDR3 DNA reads TGTGCCAGCAGCTCCCTTTATGCAAGGACTAGCGGGGTTAACACCGGGGAGCTGTTTTTT. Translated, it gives CASSSLYARTSGVNTGELFF.

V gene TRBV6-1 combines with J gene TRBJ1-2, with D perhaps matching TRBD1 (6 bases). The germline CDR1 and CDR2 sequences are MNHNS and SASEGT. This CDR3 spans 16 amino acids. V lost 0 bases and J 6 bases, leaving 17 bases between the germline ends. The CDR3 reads CASSEAVERGYDGYTF. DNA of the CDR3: TGTGCCAGCAGTGAAGCCGTAGAGAGGGGGTACGATGGCTACACCTTC.

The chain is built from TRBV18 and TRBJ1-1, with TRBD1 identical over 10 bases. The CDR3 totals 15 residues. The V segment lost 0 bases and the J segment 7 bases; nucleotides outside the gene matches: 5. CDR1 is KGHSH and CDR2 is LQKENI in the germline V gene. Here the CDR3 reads CASSPPGQGKIEAFF. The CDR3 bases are TGTGCCAGCTCACCACCGGGACAGGGGAAAATTGAAGCTTTCTTT.

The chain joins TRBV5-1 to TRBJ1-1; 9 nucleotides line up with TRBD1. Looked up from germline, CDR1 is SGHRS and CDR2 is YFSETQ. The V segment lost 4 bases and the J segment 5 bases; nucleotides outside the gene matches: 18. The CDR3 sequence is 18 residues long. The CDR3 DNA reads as TGCGCCAGCAGCGCTATGACCCATGTACAGGGGGCTTGGACTGAAGCTTTCTTT. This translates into CASSAMTHVQGAWTEAFF.

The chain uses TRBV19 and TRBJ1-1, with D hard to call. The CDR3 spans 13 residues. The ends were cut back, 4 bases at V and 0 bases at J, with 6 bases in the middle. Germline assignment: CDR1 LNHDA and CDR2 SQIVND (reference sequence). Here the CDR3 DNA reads TGTGCCAGTAGTACCCAGATGAACACTGAAGCTTTCTTT. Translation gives CASSTQMNTEAFF.

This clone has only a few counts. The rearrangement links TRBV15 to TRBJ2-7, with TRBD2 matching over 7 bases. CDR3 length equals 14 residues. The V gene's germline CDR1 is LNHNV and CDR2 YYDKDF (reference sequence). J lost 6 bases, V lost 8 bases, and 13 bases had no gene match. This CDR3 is CATSSGVVSGEQYF. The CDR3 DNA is TGTGCCACCTCCAGCGGGGTTGTCTCTGGCGAGCAGTACTTC. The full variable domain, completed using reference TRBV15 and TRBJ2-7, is DAMVIQNPRYQVTQFGKPVTLSCSQTLNHNVMYWYQQKSSQAPKLLFHYYDKDFNNEADTPDNFQSRRPNTSFCFLDIRSPGLGDTAMYLCATSSGVVSGEQYFGPGTRLTVT.

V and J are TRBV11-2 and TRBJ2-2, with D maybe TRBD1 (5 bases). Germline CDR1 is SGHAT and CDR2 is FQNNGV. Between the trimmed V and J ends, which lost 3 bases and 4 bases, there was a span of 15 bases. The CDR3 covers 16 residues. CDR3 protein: CASSFPSRVTTGELFF. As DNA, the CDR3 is TGTGCCAGCAGCTTCCCGAGCAGGGTGACCACCGGGGAGCTGTTTTTT. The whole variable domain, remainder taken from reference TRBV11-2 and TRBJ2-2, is EAGVAQSPRYKIIEKRQSVAFWCNPISGHATLYWYQQILGQGPKLLIQFQNNGVVDDSQLPKDRFSAERLKGVDSTLKIQPAKLEDSAVYLCASSFPSRVTTGELFFGEGSRLTVL.

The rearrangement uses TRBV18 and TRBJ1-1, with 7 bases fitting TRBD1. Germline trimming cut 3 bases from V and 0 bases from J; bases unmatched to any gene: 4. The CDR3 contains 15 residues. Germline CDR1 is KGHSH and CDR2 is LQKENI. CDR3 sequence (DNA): TGTGCCAGCTCACCGAGGACAGGAATGAACACTGAAGCTTTCTTT. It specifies CASSPRTGMNTEAFF. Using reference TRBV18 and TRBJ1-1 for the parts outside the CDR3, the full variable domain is NAGVMQNPRHLVRRRGQEARLRCSPMKGHSHVYWYRQLPEEGLKFMVYLQKENIIDESGMPKERFSAEFPKEGPSILRIQQVVRGDSAAYFCASSPRTGMNTEAFFGQGTRLTVV.

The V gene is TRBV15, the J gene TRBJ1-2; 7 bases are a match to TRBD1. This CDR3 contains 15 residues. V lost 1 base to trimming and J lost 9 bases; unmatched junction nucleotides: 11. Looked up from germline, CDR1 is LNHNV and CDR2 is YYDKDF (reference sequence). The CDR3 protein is CATSRGGTDPPRYTF. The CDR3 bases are TGTGCCACCAGCAGAGGAGGGACAGACCCTCCGCGCTACACCTTC.

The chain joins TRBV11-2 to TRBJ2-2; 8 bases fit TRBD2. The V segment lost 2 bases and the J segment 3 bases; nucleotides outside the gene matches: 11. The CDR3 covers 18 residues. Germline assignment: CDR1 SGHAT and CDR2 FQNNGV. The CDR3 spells CASSLTFSGTSDTGELFF. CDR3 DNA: TGTGCCAGCAGCTTAACGTTTAGCGGGACTTCGGACACCGGGGAGCTGTTTTTT.

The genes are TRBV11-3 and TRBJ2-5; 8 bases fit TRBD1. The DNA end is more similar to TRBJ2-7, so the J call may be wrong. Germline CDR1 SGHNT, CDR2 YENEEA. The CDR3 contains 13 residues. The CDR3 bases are TGTGCCAGCAGCTTAACCGACAGGGGCGAGCAGTACTTC. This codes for CASSLTDRGEQYF.

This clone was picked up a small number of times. CDR3 nucleotides: TGTGCCAGCAGAACAACAGGCTCTTTTGGAGATACGCAGTATTTT. This translates into CASRTTGSFGDTQYF. The rearrangement joins TRBV28 to TRBJ2-3; TRBD1 is a possible D gene (5 bases). Germline V lookup: CDR1 MDHEN, CDR2 SYDVKM. The V gene lost 6 bases and the J gene lost 5 bases, with 18 bases spanning the gap. The CDR3 extends over 15 amino acids.

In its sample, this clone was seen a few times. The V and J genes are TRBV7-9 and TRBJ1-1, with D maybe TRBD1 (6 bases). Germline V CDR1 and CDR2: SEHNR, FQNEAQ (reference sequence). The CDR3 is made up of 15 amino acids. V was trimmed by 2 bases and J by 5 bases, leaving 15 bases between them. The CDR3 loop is CASSLSAGASTEAFF. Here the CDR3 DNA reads TGTGCCAGCAGCTTATCGGCAGGGGCGAGTACTGAAGCTTTCTTT.

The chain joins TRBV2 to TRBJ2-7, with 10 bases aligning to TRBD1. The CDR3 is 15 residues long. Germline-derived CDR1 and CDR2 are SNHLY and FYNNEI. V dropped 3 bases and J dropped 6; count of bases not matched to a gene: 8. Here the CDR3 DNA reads TGTGCCAGCAGTGAGCGGTTGACAGGGGGCGGCGAGCAGTACTTC. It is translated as CASSERLTGGGEQYF.

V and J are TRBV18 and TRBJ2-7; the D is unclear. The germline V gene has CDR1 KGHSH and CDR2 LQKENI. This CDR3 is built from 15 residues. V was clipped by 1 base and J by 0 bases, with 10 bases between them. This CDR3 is CASSPLMVSSYEQYF. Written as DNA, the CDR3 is TGTGCCAGCTCACCACTTATGGTTAGCTCCTACGAGCAGTACTTC.

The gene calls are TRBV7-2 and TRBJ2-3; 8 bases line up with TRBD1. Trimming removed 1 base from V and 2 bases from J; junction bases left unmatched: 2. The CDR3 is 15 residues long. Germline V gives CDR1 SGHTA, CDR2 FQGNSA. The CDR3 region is CASSLGTGYTDTQYF. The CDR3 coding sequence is TGTGCCAGCAGCTTAGGGACAGGGTACACAGATACGCAGTATTTT. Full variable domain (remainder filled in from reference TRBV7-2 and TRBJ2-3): GAGVSQSPSNKVTEKGKDVELRCDPISGHTALYWYRQSLGQGLEFLIYFQGNSAPDKSGLPSDRFSAERTGGSVSTLTIQRTQQEDSAVYLCASSLGTGYTDTQYFGPGTRLTVL.

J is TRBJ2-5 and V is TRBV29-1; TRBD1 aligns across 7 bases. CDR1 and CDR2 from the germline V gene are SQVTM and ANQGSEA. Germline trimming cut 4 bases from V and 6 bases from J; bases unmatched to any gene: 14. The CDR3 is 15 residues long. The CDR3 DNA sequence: TGCAGCGTTGGAGTTAGGACAGGCGGTTTCCAGACCCAGTACTTC. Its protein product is CSVGVRTGGFQTQYF.

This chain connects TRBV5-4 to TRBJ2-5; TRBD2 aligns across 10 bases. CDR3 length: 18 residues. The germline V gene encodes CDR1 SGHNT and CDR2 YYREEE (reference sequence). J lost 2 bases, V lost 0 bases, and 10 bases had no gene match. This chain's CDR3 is CASSLDKRGGRLQETQYF. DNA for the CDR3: TGTGCCAGCAGCTTGGATAAGCGGGGGGGCCGGTTGCAAGAGACCCAGTACTTC. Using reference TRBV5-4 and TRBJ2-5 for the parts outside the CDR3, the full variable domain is ETGVTQSPTHLIKTRGQQVTLRCSSQSGHNTVSWYQQALGQGPQFIFQYYREEENGRGNFPPRFSGLQFPNYSSELNVNALELDDSALYLCASSLDKRGGRLQETQYFGPGTRLLVL.